Sequencing of this TCR beta chain was carried out in a study of radiation and T cells in renal cell carcinoma. Whole-study context: Nephrectomy followed 15 Gy stereotactic body radiation by 4 weeks. Study results and limitations: In blood, top tumor clones expanded by 2 weeks, shrinking by 4.

With respect to this clone: Antigen specificity is unknown.

Sample time point: blood 2 weeks post-SBRT. The treatment is: 15 Gy SBRT to primary tumor, nephrectomy 4 weeks later. J lost 1 base, V lost 0 bases, and 3 bases had no gene match. Germline lookup yields CDR1 SGHRS and CDR2 YFSETQ. The CDR3 covers 15 residues. Only in-frame clones appear in the TCRdb table, and some are missing; sequencing was by immunoSEQ multiplex PCR. The table has about 150,000 clones, 80% to 90% seen once. This specimen was blood, taken from a patient whose treatment included radiotherapy and nephrectomy. This rearrangement joins TRBV5-1 to TRBJ1-2; 7 bases fit TRBD1. The source is a woman between 50 and 59 years old with renal cell carcinoma. The CDR3 loop reads CASSLGTGNNYGYTF. For the CDR3, the DNA is TGCGCCAGCAGCTTGGGGACAGGCAATAACTATGGCTACACCTTC.